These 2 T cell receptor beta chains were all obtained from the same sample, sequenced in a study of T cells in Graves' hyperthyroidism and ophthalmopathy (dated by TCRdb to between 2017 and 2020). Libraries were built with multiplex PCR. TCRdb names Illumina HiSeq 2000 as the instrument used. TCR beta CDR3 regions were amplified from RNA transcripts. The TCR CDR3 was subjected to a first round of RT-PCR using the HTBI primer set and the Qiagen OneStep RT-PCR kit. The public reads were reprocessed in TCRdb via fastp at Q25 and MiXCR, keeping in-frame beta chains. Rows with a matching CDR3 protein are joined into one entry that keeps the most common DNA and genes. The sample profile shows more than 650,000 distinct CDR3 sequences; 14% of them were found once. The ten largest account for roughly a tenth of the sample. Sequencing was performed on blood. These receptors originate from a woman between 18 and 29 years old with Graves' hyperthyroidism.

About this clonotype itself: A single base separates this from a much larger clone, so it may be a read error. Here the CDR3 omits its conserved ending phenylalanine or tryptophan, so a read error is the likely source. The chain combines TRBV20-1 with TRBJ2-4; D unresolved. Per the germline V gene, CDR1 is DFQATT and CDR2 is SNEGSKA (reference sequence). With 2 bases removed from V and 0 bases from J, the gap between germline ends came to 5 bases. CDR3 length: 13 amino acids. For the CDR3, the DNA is TGCAGTGCTAGAAACTTAGCCAAAAACATTCAGTACCTC. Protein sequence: CSARNLAKNIQYL.

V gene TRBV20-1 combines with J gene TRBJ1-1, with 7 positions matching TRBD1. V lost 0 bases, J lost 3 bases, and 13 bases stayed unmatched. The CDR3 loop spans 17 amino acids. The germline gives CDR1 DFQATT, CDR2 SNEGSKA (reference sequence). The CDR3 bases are TGCAGTGCTAGAGACAGCGGACTGAGGGGGCAGTACACTGAAGCTTTCTTT. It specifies CSARDSGLRGQYTEAFF.